These 6 T cell receptor beta chains were sequenced from one sample in a study of memory CD4+ T cells and cytomegalovirus serostatus. The sort gate was single viable CD3+CD4+CD8-CD45RO+ cells for memory CD4+ T cells. Using immunoSEQ multiplex PCR, the repertoire was profiled, and TCRdb retains in-frame clones only, with some absent. Seen here are about 82,000 clones, approximately 84% observed once, and the top ten hold about 0.72%. The specimen was memory CD4+ T cells from blood. Receptor source: an adult in good health and CMV-seronegative.

The rearrangement uses TRBV4-1 and TRBJ1-2; D unresolved. The V gene lost 3 bases and the J gene lost 0 bases, with 11 bases spanning the gap. Germline values: CDR1 MGHRA, CDR2 YSYEKL. This CDR3 region has 15 residues. The CDR3 region is CASSQTPIPNYGYTF. The CDR3 region has the DNA TGCGCCAGCAGCCAGACACCTATACCTAACTATGGCTACACCTTC.

The genes are TRBV28 and TRBJ2-7, with TRBD1 matching 9 bases. There are 15 residues in the CDR3. J lost 3 bases, V lost 5 bases, and 8 bases had no gene match. Germline values: CDR1 MDHEN, CDR2 SYDVKM. In nucleotides, the CDR3 is TGTGCCAGCAGTCCAACAGGACAGGGGAACTACGAGCAGTACTTC. Amino acid sequence: CASSPTGQGNYEQYF.

The rearrangement links TRBV29-1 to TRBJ2-7; D unclear. V dropped 3 bases and J dropped 2 bases, with 11 bases sitting between them. The CDR3 contains 13 residues. CDR1 SQVTM and CDR2 ANQGSEA come from the germline V gene. The chain's CDR3 is CSVEGTSTYEQYF. Written as DNA, the CDR3 is TGCAGCGTTGAGGGTACTTCCACCTACGAGCAGTACTTC.

This clone was observed a handful of times. The chain uses TRBV9 and TRBJ1-6; D unresolved. The CDR3 totals 13 residues. The germline V and J ends were trimmed by 0 bases and 10 bases, with 8 bases remaining between them. Germline V lookup: CDR1 SGDLS, CDR2 YYNGEE. The CDR3 loop reads CASSVGTPSPLHF. As DNA, the CDR3 is TGTGCCAGCAGCGTAGGGACGCCATCACCCCTCCACTTT.

The J gene is TRBJ2-6, the V gene TRBV30; D is unresolved. The CDR3 runs to 16 residues. CDR1 is GTSNPN and CDR2 is SVGIG in the germline V gene (reference sequence). Trimming cost V 0 bases and J 0 bases, with 9 bases left between them. The CDR3 DNA sequence: TGTGCCTGGAGTGTGGGCGGTAACTCTGGGGCCAACGTCCTGACTTTC. Translation: CAWSVGGNSGANVLTF.

The chain recombines TRBV5-1 with TRBJ2-6; maybe TRBD1 (6 bases). Germline CDR1 is SGHRS and CDR2 is YFSETQ. V lost 3 bases and J 1 base, leaving 11 bases between the germline ends. CDR3 size: 16 residues. The CDR3 reads CASSSGQFSGANVLTF. For the CDR3, the DNA is TGCGCCAGCAGCTCCGGACAGTTTTCTGGGGCCAACGTCCTGACTTTC.